Presented here are 2 T cell receptor beta chains from one specimen sequenced in a study of blood T cell repertoires in COVID-19 (dated by TCRdb to the early 2020s). Receptors were amplified or captured by the immunoSEQ multiplex PCR assay. The table comes from immuneACCESS by way of TCRdb, which keeps in-frame sequences with V and J called. Part of the clones is missing from these tables; in studies checked, under half for an unresolved V gene and the rest for unknown reasons. The sample table holds around 130,000 clones, of which around 82% were seen once. The ten largest clones take up around 10% of the sample. The source material was peripheral blood. These receptors were collected from a human donor in a cohort sampled during active COVID-19.

This sequence joins TRBV19 and TRBJ2-6; 7 bases match TRBD1. Per germline, CDR1 LNHDA and CDR2 SQIVND (reference sequence). The CDR3 has 17 amino acids. With 9 bases clipped from V and 0 bases from J, the junction kept 11 bases outside the gene matches. The CDR3 here is CASLGQAVDSGANVLTF. CDR3 nucleotides: TGTGCCAGCCTCGGACAGGCAGTCGACTCTGGGGCCAACGTCCTGACTTTC.

CDR3 amino acids: CAISESATSGNEQFF. CDR3 DNA sequence: TGTGCCATCAGTGAGTCCGCGACTAGCGGCAATGAGCAGTTCTTC. The rearrangement uses TRBV10-3 and TRBJ2-1; 9 bases are shared with TRBD2. Germline lookup yields CDR1 ENHRY and CDR2 SYGVKD. The CDR3 totals 15 residues. J lost 6 bases, V lost 0 bases, and 3 bases had no gene match.